This T cell receptor beta chain was sequenced in a study of shared clonotypes between healthy human individuals. Study observations and caveats: Sequencing depth was expected to influence donor clonotype sharing. Genetic and exposure-history diversity was limited by the small donor number.

As to this clone: The target antigen is unknown.

Partitioning of CD4+ cells yielded a CD45RA+ naive subset and a CD45RA-negative memory subset. Libraries were prepared by immunoSEQ multiplex PCR; TCRdb keeps only in-frame clonotypes and omits some of them. Among 2,100,000 or so clones listed, almost 96% were seen once. Trimming shortened V by 6 bases and J by 0 bases, and 10 bases separated the two germline ends. The CDR3 is made up of 13 amino acids. Germline V gene lookup returns CDR1 SQVTM and CDR2 ANQGSEA. This chain connects TRBV29-1 to TRBJ2-3; D gene ambiguous. The receptor was isolated from a man aged 18 to 30 in good health. The specimen was naive CD4+ T cells sorted from blood. As for subset: CD45RA+ positively selected. DNA for the CDR3: TGCAGCGTCCGGACGGTTAGCACAGATACGCAGTATTTT. Protein product: CSVRTVSTDTQYF.